Listed here are 25 T cell receptor beta chains from one sample, sequenced in a study of blood T cell repertoires in COVID-19. This table comes from immunoSEQ multiplex PCR, and its TCRdb copy is limited to in-frame clones, with some not included. The sample shows 240,000 or so clones, about 87% of them seen only once. Sequenced material: peripheral blood. The receptors were sampled from a woman in her seventies with active or convalescent COVID-19.

The chain has TRBV5-1 and TRBJ1-1; 7 nucleotides align to TRBD1. The J segment lost 8 bases and the V segment lost 4 bases, leaving 8 bases of the junction unmatched. Looked up from germline, CDR1 is SGHRS and CDR2 is YFSETQ. The CDR3 has 13 amino acids. The CDR3 reads CASSRTVQGEAFF. The DNA for the CDR3 is TGCGCCAGCAGCCGGACCGTACAGGGGGAAGCTTTCTTT.

The rearrangement links TRBV6-5 to TRBJ2-2, with 8 nucleotides matching TRBD1. The J segment lost 7 bases and the V segment lost 2 bases, leaving 3 bases of the junction unmatched. Germline CDR1 and CDR2: MNHEY and SVGAGI. The CDR3 is 14 residues long. The CDR3 spells CASSYQGAVGELFF. CDR3 DNA: TGTGCCAGCAGTTACCAGGGGGCCGTCGGGGAGCTGTTTTTT.

The chain links TRBV19 to TRBJ1-5; D is ambiguous. The CDR3 sequence is 12 residues long. The V end lost 4 bases, the J end lost 4 bases, and 5 bases lay between the germline ends. The germline V gene has CDR1 LNHDA and CDR2 SQIVND (reference sequence). The CDR3 sequence is CASSRANQPQHF. Here the CDR3 DNA reads TGTGCCAGTAGTAGAGCTAATCAGCCCCAGCATTTT. Full variable domain (missing parts from reference TRBV19 and TRBJ1-5): DGGITQSPKYLFRKEGQNVTLSCEQNLNHDAMYWYRQDPGQGLRLIYYSQIVNDFQKGDIAEGYSVSREKKESFPLTVTSAQKNPTAFYLCASSRANQPQHFGDGTRLSIL.

This clone was seen only once. J is TRBJ1-6 and V is TRBV2; D is perhaps TRBD1 (6 bases). The germline V gene has CDR1 SNHLY and CDR2 FYNNEI. This CDR3 contains 15 residues. V was clipped by 2 bases and J by 13 bases, with 18 bases between them. DNA for the CDR3: TGTGCCAGCAGTGAACGGGGGGCGCGGCTTAACCCCCTCCACTTT. Residues: CASSERGARLNPLHF.

The J gene is TRBJ1-1, the V gene TRBV7-9; D is uncertain. CDR1 is SEHNR, CDR2 FQNEAQ, per germline (reference sequence). The CDR3 extends over 12 amino acids. Trimming shortened V by 5 bases and J by 3 bases, and 7 bases separated the two germline ends. The CDR3 is CASSLLYTEAFF. Written as DNA, the CDR3 is TGTGCCAGCAGCCTGCTATACACTGAAGCTTTCTTT.

V and J are TRBV7-2 and TRBJ2-3, with TRBD2 identical over 7 bases. Germline V lookup: CDR1 SGHTA, CDR2 FQGNSA. The CDR3 consists of 15 residues. The J segment lost 1 base and the V segment lost 3 bases, leaving 4 bases of the junction unmatched. The CDR3 sequence: CASSFQRGRTDTQYF. DNA of the CDR3: TGTGCCAGCAGCTTCCAGCGGGGCCGCACAGATACGCAGTATTTT.

The chain combines TRBV5-1 with TRBJ2-7; 9 bases line up with TRBD1. The V and J ends lost 4 bases and 3 bases, in that order; junction bases with no gene match: 5. Germline loops: CDR1 SGHRS, CDR2 YFSETQ. The CDR3 has 14 residues. Here the CDR3 DNA reads TGCGCCAGCAGCGGGACAGGGTATAACTACGAGCAGTACTTC. This codes for CASSGTGYNYEQYF.

With respect to this clone: Germline and junction disagree at one end, which may indicate a read error. The chain couples TRBV10-2 to TRBJ2-7; 13 bases align to TRBD2. The CDR3 sequence is 14 residues long. Germline lookup yields CDR1 WSHSY and CDR2 SAAADI. This chain's CDR3 is CASSDYTSGGAVYF. DNA of the CDR3: TGCGCCAGCAGTGATTATACTAGCGGGGGGGCCGTCTATTTC.

The chain links TRBV28 to TRBJ2-2; weak D call: TRBD1 (6 bases). Trimming removed 3 bases at V and 4 bases at J, with 18 bases between. The germline V gene encodes CDR1 MDHEN and CDR2 SYDVKM. CDR3 size: 17 residues. CDR3 in amino acids: CASSFPPQGLSTGELFF. CDR3 DNA sequence: TGTGCCAGCAGTTTCCCTCCCCAGGGGTTGAGCACCGGGGAGCTGTTTTTT.

V gene TRBV5-4 combines with J gene TRBJ1-6; 10 bases line up with TRBD1. Germline CDR1 and CDR2: SGHNT and YYREEE (reference sequence). CDR3 length equals 16 residues. The V segment lost 4 bases and the J segment 7 bases; nucleotides outside the gene matches: 8. CDR3 protein: CASSRQPGQGNSPLHF. The CDR3 nucleotides are TGTGCCAGCAGCCGCCAACCGGGACAGGGGAATTCACCCCTCCACTTT.

Here the CDR3 DNA reads TGTGCCAGCAGCGCAACAGTTTGGGAGCTGTTTTTT. This encodes CASSATVWELFF. This rearrangement joins TRBV9 to TRBJ2-2; D gene unclear. This CDR3 contains 12 residues. Trimming took 3 bases from V and 9 from J, leaving 9 bases between them. CDR1 and CDR2 (germline): SGDLS, YYNGEE.

The CDR3 nucleotides are TGTGCCAGCAGCTTAGTGCGGGTTAACTATGGCTACACCTTC. It is translated as CASSLVRVNYGYTF. The chain is built from TRBV7-2 and TRBJ1-2; D remains unclear. V dropped 1 base and J dropped 1 base, with 7 bases sitting between them. CDR1 is SGHTA, CDR2 FQGNSA, per germline. The CDR3 length is 14 residues.

The CDR3 loop reads CASSPVVTSTDTQYF. The DNA of the CDR3 is TGTGCCAGCAGCCCTGTAGTAACTAGCACAGATACGCAGTATTTT. The gene calls are TRBV7-2 and TRBJ2-3; D not certain. This CDR3 spans 15 amino acids. Germline lookup yields CDR1 SGHTA and CDR2 FQGNSA. Between the trimmed V and J ends, which lost 5 bases and 0 bases, there was a span of 12 bases.

The CDR3 nucleotides are TGTGCCAGCAGTGATTCAGGGGGGCGCAATCAGCCCCAGCATTTT. Protein product: CASSDSGGRNQPQHF. This chain links TRBV6-1 with TRBJ1-5, with 7 bases fitting TRBD1. Germline CDR1 MNHNS, CDR2 SASEGT. This CDR3 is 15 amino acids long. The V gene end was trimmed by 3 bases and the J gene end by 2 bases; junction bases not matched to a gene: 4.

This clone was observed once. The rearrangement uses TRBV6-6 and TRBJ1-2, with 9 bases lining up with TRBD1. Germline CDR1 reads MNHNY; CDR2 reads SVGAGI (reference sequence). V was pared by 5 bases and J by 6 bases, with 7 bases of the junction left unmatched. This CDR3 has 14 amino acids. CDR3 DNA sequence: TGTGCCAGCAGTGACTACAGGGGGCCGAATGGCTACACCTTC. Encoded protein: CASSDYRGPNGYTF.

This chain uses TRBV7-9 with TRBJ2-5; D remains ambiguous. V shed 2 bases and J shed 3 bases, with 4 bases lying between them. Germline V gene lookup returns CDR1 SEHNR and CDR2 FQNEAQ (reference sequence). This CDR3 contains 12 residues. In nucleotides, the CDR3 is TGTGCCAGCAGCTTACTTGAAGAGACCCAGTACTTC. This translates into CASSLLEETQYF.

The CDR3 spells CSARGGNVYTF. Here the CDR3 DNA reads TGCAGTGCTAGGGGGGGTAACGTCTACACCTTC. J is TRBJ1-2 and V is TRBV20-1; a weak D match, TRBD1 (5 bases). In germline, CDR1 is DFQATT, CDR2 SNEGSKA (reference sequence). CDR3 length equals 11 residues. V gave up 3 bases and J gave up 10 bases, with 12 bases separating them.

V and J are TRBV19 and TRBJ1-2; no clear D. V gave up 5 bases and J gave up 6 bases, with 19 bases separating them. Germline CDR1 and CDR2: LNHDA and SQIVND (reference sequence). The length of the CDR3 is 15 residues. Here the CDR3 reads CASSLTPPRGNGYTF. The CDR3 nucleotides are TGTGCCAGTAGTCTCACCCCCCCCCGGGGAAATGGCTACACCTTC. Together with reference TRBV19 and TRBJ1-2, the CDR3 gives the full variable domain: DGGITQSPKYLFRKEGQNVTLSCEQNLNHDAMYWYRQDPGQGLRLIYYSQIVNDFQKGDIAEGYSVSREKKESFPLTVTSAQKNPTAFYLCASSLTPPRGNGYTFGSGTRLTVV.

Turning to this clone: An end of the junction differs from the germline gene, which may be a read error. The V and J genes are TRBV19 and TRBJ1-4; no definite D call. CDR1 is LNHDA and CDR2 is SQIVND in the germline V gene (reference sequence). The CDR3 loop spans 15 amino acids. The DNA for the CDR3 is TGTGCCAGTAGTATAAGTAGAGGTTCTAACGAAAAACTGTTTTTT. It is translated as CASSISRGSNEKLFF.

This chain links TRBV7-3 with TRBJ2-6; maybe TRBD1 (8 bases). The CDR3 extends over 18 amino acids. Germline V CDR1 and CDR2: SGHTA, FQGTGA. The V end was cut by 5 bases, the J end by 0 bases, with 17 bases between. The CDR3 region is CASSHRGGILSGANVLTF. CDR3 in DNA: TGTGCCAGCAGCCACAGGGGGGGTATACTCTCTGGGGCCAACGTCCTGACTTTC.

Turning to this clone: Other DNA sequences of this sample code for an identical CDR3. The chain combines TRBV5-1 with TRBJ1-4; TRBD1 agrees at 8 bases. The germline CDR1 and CDR2 sequences are SGHRS and YFSETQ. The CDR3 spans 14 residues. V lost 4 bases, J lost 8 bases, and 7 bases stayed unmatched. CDR3 nucleotides: TGCGCCAGCAGCCCCGGGACAGGAGGGGAAAAACTGTTTTTT. Protein product: CASSPGTGGEKLFF.

The CDR3 DNA is TGTGCTAGTGGTCTGGCCGGGACTCCCAGCGAGCAGTACTTC. Translating it yields CASGLAGTPSEQYF. This sequence joins TRBV12-5 and TRBJ2-7, with a possible D match to TRBD2 (6 bases). This CDR3 region has 14 residues. CDR1 LGHNT and CDR2 FRNRAP come from the germline V gene. V lost 5 bases, J lost 6 bases, and 17 bases lay in between. The full variable domain, rest sourced from reference TRBV12-5 and TRBJ2-7, is DARVTQTPRHKVTEMGQEVTMRCQPILGHNTVFWYRQTMMQGLELLAYFRNRAPLDDSGMPKDRFSAEMPDATLATLKIQPSEPRDSAVYFCASGLAGTPSEQYFGPGTRLTVT.

This chain uses TRBV5-8 with TRBJ1-5; D is possibly TRBD1 (6 bases). Germline loops: CDR1 SGHTS, CDR2 YDEGEE. The CDR3 consists of 15 residues. The V and J ends lost 2 bases and 7 bases respectively, with 16 bases between them. CDR3 amino acids: CASSFGGQGWQPQHF. CDR3 DNA sequence: TGTGCCAGCAGCTTCGGTGGGCAGGGGTGGCAGCCCCAGCATTTT.

CDR3 DNA: TGTGCCAGCAGCACTCCCGCACAGGGGGCGGAGACCCAGTACTTC. This translates into CASSTPAQGAETQYF. The chain links TRBV7-9 to TRBJ2-5, with TRBD1 matching over 9 bases. J was trimmed by 5 bases and V by 5 bases; bases with no gene match: 9. The CDR3 runs 15 residues. Germline CDR1 reads SEHNR; CDR2 reads FQNEAQ (reference sequence).

The V gene is TRBV19, the J gene TRBJ1-5, with D possibly TRBD1 on 6 matching bases. The CDR3 is 16 amino acids. Trimming cost V 3 bases and J 7 bases, with 19 bases left between them. Per the germline V gene, CDR1 is LNHDA and CDR2 is SQIVND (reference sequence). The CDR3 loop is CASSISLVGQQQPQHF. The CDR3 bases are TGTGCCAGTAGTATTTCTTTGGTAGGACAGCAACAGCCCCAGCATTTT.